This TCR beta chain was captured by sequencing in a study of blood T cells in healthy people across ages. About the study: Capture via template switching afforded approximately one barcoded beta molecule per two T cells.

Healthy Caucasians from Russia aged about 6 to 90 served as donors. Every sample had a minimum of 6 million PBMCs isolated. PCR was performed a second time for about 7 to 12 cycles using a sample-barcoded 5' primer and a J-beta primer mix. TCRdb reanalysed the 5' RACE reads using MiXCR and keeps one entry per CDR3 protein. The table records nearly 800,000 distinct CDR3 sequences, roughly 56% of them present only once. V lost 3 bases and J lost 12, with 12 bases in between. This CDR3 has 11 residues. The germline gives CDR1 MGHDK, CDR2 SYGVNS. In its sample, this clonotype was seen a few times. No antigen is known for it. Study-level points and caveats: Getting older went along with TCR beta diversity per million T cells dropping roughly linearly.

J is TRBJ2-7 and V is TRBV25-1; D not certain. The origin of this receptor is a man aged 35-49 years in good health. Sequenced: blood. CDR3 sequence (DNA): TGTGCCAGCAGTGATCCCTGGCAACTGTACTTC. It specifies CASSDPWQLYF.